This entry lists 18 T cell receptor beta chains sequenced from one sample in a study of shared clonotypes between healthy human individuals. Produced via immunoSEQ multiplex PCR; TCRdb's table is partial and in-frame only. Here the sample spans 470,000 or so clones, roughly 80% being singletons. The sequencing sample was made of PBMCs. These receptors were obtained from a woman aged 35 to 49 in good health. Some clones in this sample may be carry-over from other donors' samples.

The chain joins TRBV5-1 to TRBJ2-3, with 7 bases identical to TRBD1. The CDR3 is 13 residues long. The V segment lost 3 bases and the J segment 4 bases; nucleotides outside the gene matches: 2. Germline V CDR1 and CDR2: SGHRS, YFSETQ. The CDR3 region is CASSSGTADTQYF. CDR3 sequence (DNA): TGCGCCAGCAGCTCCGGGACAGCAGATACGCAGTATTTT.

To note about this clone: A single base is all that separates this from a far larger clone, so a read error is likely. The CDR3 sequence: CASNTPGQATYEQYF. DNA for the CDR3: TGTGCCAGCAACACGCCGGGACAGGCTACCTACGAGCAGTACTTC. The chain is built from TRBV28 and TRBJ2-7; 8 nucleotides match TRBD1. Germline V gene sequence: CDR1 MDHEN, CDR2 SYDVKM. The CDR3 contains 15 residues. V shed 7 bases, J shed 2 bases, and the junction held 10 bases outside the gene matches.

The rearrangement links TRBV5-6 to TRBJ2-3, with D tentatively TRBD2 (5 bases). The germline V and J ends were trimmed by 1 base and 5 bases, with 8 bases remaining between them. CDR3 length equals 13 residues. CDR1 is SGHDT and CDR2 is YYEEEE in the germline V gene. CDR3 amino acids: CASSLRGIDTQYF. The CDR3, as DNA: TGTGCCAGCAGCTTGAGAGGGATAGATACGCAGTATTTT.

This clone showed up just a few times. The chain joins TRBV18 to TRBJ1-1; TRBD1 aligns across 8 bases. CDR1 KGHSH and CDR2 LQKENI come from the germline V gene. This CDR3 is built from 14 residues. The junction had 6 bases not matched to a gene; V was cut back by 4 bases and J by 5 bases. CDR3 sequence reads: CASSLQGEGTEAFF. The CDR3 nucleotides read TGTGCCAGCTCACTACAGGGGGAAGGGACTGAAGCTTTCTTT.

The chain recombines TRBV7-6 with TRBJ2-4; D uncertain. Looked up from germline, CDR1 is SGHVS and CDR2 is FNYEAQ. The CDR3 loop spans 12 amino acids. V lost 2 bases and J 8 bases, leaving 7 bases between the germline ends. CDR3 amino acids: CASSLPGDIQYF. CDR3 nucleotides: TGTGCCAGCAGCTTACCCGGAGACATTCAGTACTTC.

This rearrangement joins TRBV19 to TRBJ2-1; TRBD2 might be the D (6 bases). With 5 bases removed from V and 0 bases from J, the gap between germline ends came to 14 bases. CDR1 is LNHDA, CDR2 SQIVND, per germline (reference sequence). This CDR3 region has 16 residues. The CDR3 region is CASSDAGSPSYNEQFF. The CDR3 DNA reads as TGTGCCAGTAGTGACGCCGGGAGCCCCTCCTACAATGAGCAGTTCTTC.

V and J are TRBV29-1 and TRBJ2-1, with a tentative D call TRBD2 (5 bases). V lost 2 bases to trimming and J lost 8 bases, with 13 bases between them. This CDR3 is 13 amino acids long. CDR1 is SQVTM and CDR2 is ANQGSEA in the germline V gene. The CDR3 loop reads CSVELRGLDEQFF. The CDR3 DNA is TGCAGCGTTGAATTACGGGGTTTGGATGAGCAGTTCTTC.

This chain uses TRBV19 with TRBJ2-5; no clear D. CDR1 is LNHDA, CDR2 SQIVND, per germline (reference sequence). Trimming removed 1 base from V and 1 base from J, with 7 bases in between. The CDR3 length is 14 residues. Written as DNA, the CDR3 is TGTGCCAGTAGTATAGGAAACTTCCAAGAGACCCAGTACTTC. It is translated as CASSIGNFQETQYF.

The rearrangement uses TRBV5-1 and TRBJ1-1; weak D call: TRBD1 (6 bases). The CDR3 is 14 residues long. Germline CDR1 reads SGHRS; CDR2 reads YFSETQ. The V end lost 2 bases, the J end lost 5 bases, and 13 bases lay between the germline ends. CDR3 region: CASSLQGGGTEAFF. The CDR3 nucleotides read TGCGCCAGCAGCTTACAGGGTGGGGGGACTGAAGCTTTCTTT.

This chain joins TRBV7-8 and TRBJ2-7, with a possible D match to TRBD2 (7 bases). Germline CDR1 reads SGHVS; CDR2 reads FQNEAQ. The CDR3 consists of 14 residues. The V gene lost 5 bases and the J gene lost 1 base, with 12 bases spanning the gap. The CDR3 sequence: CASSPAGASYEQYF. The CDR3 DNA is TGTGCCAGCAGCCCGGCGGGGGCTTCCTACGAGCAGTACTTC. Using reference TRBV7-8 and TRBJ2-7 for the parts outside the CDR3, the full variable domain is GAGVSQSPRYKVAKRGQDVALRCDPISGHVSLFWYQQALGQGPEFLTYFQNEAQLDKSGLPSDRFFAERPEGSVSTLKIQRTQQEDSAVYLCASSPAGASYEQYFGPGTRLTVT.

The V and J genes are TRBV5-1 and TRBJ2-5; TRBD1 aligns across 10 bases. With 3 bases clipped from V and 4 bases from J, the junction kept 3 bases outside the gene matches. This CDR3 has 14 residues. The V gene's germline CDR1 is SGHRS and CDR2 YFSETQ. The CDR3 region is CASSWTGGPETQYF. As DNA, the CDR3 is TGCGCCAGCAGCTGGACAGGGGGTCCAGAGACCCAGTACTTC.

On this clone itself: The likely explanation is a read error, given a far larger clone one base away. V and J are TRBV15 and TRBJ2-5, with TRBD2 as a possible D gene (5 bases). The CDR3 extends over 15 amino acids. From germline, CDR1 is LNHNV and CDR2 YYDKDF (reference sequence). The CDR3 loop reads CATSRDTGFWETKYF. The CDR3 coding sequence is TGTGCCACCAGCAGAGACACGGGATTCTGGGAGACCAAGTACTTC.

The genes are TRBV11-1 and TRBJ2-1, with a weak D call TRBD2 (5 bases). This CDR3 spans 16 amino acids. V was pared by 0 bases and J by 0 bases, with 9 bases between. CDR1 and CDR2 (germline): SGHAT, FQDESV (reference sequence). Here the CDR3 DNA reads TGTGCCAGCAGCTTAGCGCCGGGGAGCTCCTACAATGAGCAGTTCTTC. This encodes CASSLAPGSSYNEQFF.

The V call is TRBV7-9, the J call TRBJ1-1; D unresolved. The CDR3 is 13 amino acids. Per germline, CDR1 SEHNR and CDR2 FQNEAQ (reference sequence). Trimming stripped 1 base from V and 6 bases from J, with 9 bases between. As DNA, the CDR3 is TGTGCCAGCAGCTTAGATTGGCCAGCTGAAGCTTTCTTT. It encodes CASSLDWPAEAFF.

V is TRBV5-4 and J is TRBJ2-1; 15 bases agree with TRBD2. Germline loops: CDR1 SGHNT, CDR2 YYREEE (reference sequence). The CDR3 has 16 amino acids. The ends lost 4 bases at V and 6 bases at J; junction bases unmatched: 5. CDR3: CASSPGLAGGLNEQFF. CDR3 coding DNA: TGTGCCAGCAGCCCAGGACTAGCGGGAGGGCTCAATGAGCAGTTCTTC. Full variable domain (remainder filled in from reference TRBV5-4 and TRBJ2-1): ETGVTQSPTHLIKTRGQQVTLRCSSQSGHNTVSWYQQALGQGPQFIFQYYREEENGRGNFPPRFSGLQFPNYSSELNVNALELDDSALYLCASSPGLAGGLNEQFFGPGTRLTVL.

This clone was observed a handful of times. The V and J genes are TRBV6-1 and TRBJ1-5, with D maybe TRBD1 (5 bases). Trimming pared 3 bases from V and 2 bases from J, leaving 8 bases between. Germline V gives CDR1 MNHNS, CDR2 SASEGT. The CDR3 extends over 14 amino acids. The CDR3 nucleotides are TGTGCCAGCAGTGAGCGCAGGGGCAATCAGCCCCAGCATTTT. It translates to CASSERRGNQPQHF.

This clone was observed a single time. A far larger clone is only one base removed, so a read error is likely. The same CDR3 also results from other DNA sequences found in this sample. J is TRBJ2-3 and V is TRBV28, with no clear D. CDR1 is MDHEN and CDR2 is SYDVKM in the germline V gene. This CDR3 region has 13 residues. The CDR3 coding sequence is TGTGCTAGCAGTCTTCAGATCACAGATACGCAGTATTTT. Encoded protein: CASSLQITDTQYF.

This clone was observed at least ten times. This rearrangement joins TRBV1 to TRBJ1-1; the D call of TRBD1 is as the table states it, not checked on the DNA. TRBV1 is recorded as a pseudogene. This CDR3 comprises 14 residues. The CDR3: CTSSQDTGGTEAFF. CDR3 nucleotides: TGCACCAGCAGCCAAGATACAGGGGGCACTGAAGCTTTCTTT.